The 10 T cell receptor beta chains in this list originate from one sample, sequenced in a study of blood T cell repertoires in COVID-19. The repertoire was sequenced with immunoSEQ multiplex PCR; TCRdb's copy has only in-frame clones and lacks some. The sample comprises about 420,000 clones, roughly 89% of which are singletons, and 0.8% to 1% rests with the top ten. Sequenced input: peripheral blood. These receptors were obtained from a man aged 18 to 29 with COVID-19, enrolled during active disease.

The CDR3 DNA reads as TGTGCCAGCAGTGAATCACAGATTGGCGAGCAGCCCCAGCATTTT. It translates to CASSESQIGEQPQHF. The gene calls are TRBV25-1 and TRBJ1-5; D ambiguous. The CDR3 runs to 15 residues. The germline V gene encodes CDR1 MGHDK and CDR2 SYGVNS. Trimming stripped 1 base from V and 7 bases from J, with 14 bases between.

The V gene is TRBV5-1, the J gene TRBJ2-3; 9 nucleotides align to TRBD2. The length of the CDR3 is 19 residues. V shed 2 bases, J shed 1 base, and the junction held 14 bases outside the gene matches. Germline V lookup: CDR1 SGHRS, CDR2 YFSETQ. CDR3 nucleotide sequence: TGCGCCAGCAGCTTACTCAGGACTAGCGAGCCGCCACGCACAGATACGCAGTATTTT. The encoded protein is CASSLLRTSEPPRTDTQYF.

This sequence joins TRBV19 and TRBJ1-2; D gene uncertain. Germline CDR1 LNHDA, CDR2 SQIVND (reference sequence). V dropped 5 bases and J dropped 4 bases, with 11 bases sitting between them. The CDR3 runs 13 residues. As DNA, the CDR3 is TGTGCCAGTAGTGCAACGCAGCGCTATGGCTACACCTTC. It codes for CASSATQRYGYTF.

CDR3 DNA: TGTGCCAGCAGCCAAGGGGTTTCCGGGGAGACCCAGTACTTC. Translation gives CASSQGVSGETQYF. This rearrangement joins TRBV3-1 (or the pseudogene TRBV3-2) to TRBJ2-5; D is uncertain. Germline loops: CDR1 LGHDT, CDR2 YNNKEL (reference sequence). The germline V and J ends were trimmed by 1 base and 5 bases, with 11 bases remaining between them. The CDR3 is made up of 14 amino acids.

This clone is a singleton in its sample. This CDR3 reads CASTPGTIPSYEQYF. The CDR3 DNA follows: TGTGCCAGTACTCCCGGGACAATTCCCTCCTACGAGCAGTACTTC. V gene TRBV19 combines with J gene TRBJ2-7, with D possibly matching TRBD1 (6 bases). Trimming left V 7 bases short and J 0 bases short, with 16 bases between. Germline lookup yields CDR1 LNHDA and CDR2 SQIVND (reference sequence). The CDR3 is 15 amino acids.

This chain joins TRBV12-5 and TRBJ2-7; weak D call: TRBD1 (6 bases). The CDR3 sequence is 12 residues long. V was clipped by 7 bases and J by 4 bases, with 11 bases between them. Looked up from germline, CDR1 is LGHNT and CDR2 is FRNRAP. Here the CDR3 reads CASAVDRYEQYF. Written as DNA, the CDR3 is TGTGCTAGTGCCGTCGACAGGTACGAGCAGTACTTC.

The chain is built from TRBV3-1 (or the pseudogene TRBV3-2) and TRBJ2-3, with a weak D call TRBD1 (5 bases). The CDR3 runs 14 residues. Trimming shortened V by 2 bases and J by 0 bases, and 6 bases separated the two germline ends. The V gene's germline CDR1 is LGHDT and CDR2 YNNKEL (reference sequence). CDR3 in amino acids: CASSQQGSTDTQYF. CDR3 sequence (DNA): TGTGCCAGCAGCCAACAGGGTAGCACAGATACGCAGTATTTT.

The CDR3 spells CSASSGHPHEKLFF. DNA for the CDR3: TGCAGTGCTAGTTCGGGACACCCACATGAAAAACTGTTTTTT. The rearrangement joins TRBV20-1 to TRBJ1-4; D might be TRBD1 (6 bases). Germline V CDR1 and CDR2: DFQATT, SNEGSKA (reference sequence). Between the trimmed V and J ends, which lost 3 bases and 6 bases, there was a span of 14 bases. This CDR3 has 14 amino acids.

The chain links TRBV19 to TRBJ1-5; weak D call: TRBD1 (6 bases). Between the trimmed V and J ends, which lost 2 bases and 3 bases, there was a span of 23 bases. Germline CDR1 and CDR2: LNHDA and SQIVND (reference sequence). CDR3 size: 19 residues. CDR3 in amino acids: CASSISGQGLKTVNQPQHF. The DNA for the CDR3 is TGTGCCAGTAGTATATCCGGGCAGGGGCTTAAGACGGTCAATCAGCCCCAGCATTTT.

As DNA, the CDR3 is TGTGCCAGCAGCTTCCTAGGCACAGATACGCAGTATTTT. Its translation is CASSFLGTDTQYF. The rearrangement uses TRBV7-2 and TRBJ2-3; D ambiguous. Looked up from germline, CDR1 is SGHTA and CDR2 is FQGNSA. V dropped 3 bases and J dropped 1 base, with 5 bases sitting between them. This CDR3 comprises 13 residues. The variable domain in full, with the rest retrieved from reference TRBV7-2 and TRBJ2-3, is GAGVSQSPSNKVTEKGKDVELRCDPISGHTALYWYRQSLGQGLEFLIYFQGNSAPDKSGLPSDRFSAERTGGSVSTLTIQRTQQEDSAVYLCASSFLGTDTQYFGPGTRLTVL.